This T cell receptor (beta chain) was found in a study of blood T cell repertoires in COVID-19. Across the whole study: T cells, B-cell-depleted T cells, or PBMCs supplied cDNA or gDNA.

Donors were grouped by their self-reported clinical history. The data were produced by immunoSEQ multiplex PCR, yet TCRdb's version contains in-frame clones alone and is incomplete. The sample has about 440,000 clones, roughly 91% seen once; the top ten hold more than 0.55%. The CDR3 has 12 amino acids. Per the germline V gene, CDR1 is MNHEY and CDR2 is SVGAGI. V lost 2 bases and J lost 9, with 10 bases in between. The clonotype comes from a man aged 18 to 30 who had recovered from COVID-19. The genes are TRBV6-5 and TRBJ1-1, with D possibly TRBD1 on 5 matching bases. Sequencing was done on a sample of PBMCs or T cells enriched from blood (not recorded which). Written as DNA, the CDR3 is TGTGCCAGCAGTTACATCCAGGGAAAAGCTTTCTTT. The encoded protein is CASSYIQGKAFF.